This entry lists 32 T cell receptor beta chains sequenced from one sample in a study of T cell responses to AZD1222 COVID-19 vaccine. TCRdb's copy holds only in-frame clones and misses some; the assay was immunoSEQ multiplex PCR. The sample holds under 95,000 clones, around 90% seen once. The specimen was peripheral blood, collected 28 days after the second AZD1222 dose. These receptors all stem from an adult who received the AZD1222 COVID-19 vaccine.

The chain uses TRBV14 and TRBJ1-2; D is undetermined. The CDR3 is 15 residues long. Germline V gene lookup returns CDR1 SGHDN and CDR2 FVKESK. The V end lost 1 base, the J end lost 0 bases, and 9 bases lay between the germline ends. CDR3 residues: CASSQVRSPNYGYTF. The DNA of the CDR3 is TGTGCCAGCAGCCAAGTGCGGTCACCTAACTATGGCTACACCTTC.

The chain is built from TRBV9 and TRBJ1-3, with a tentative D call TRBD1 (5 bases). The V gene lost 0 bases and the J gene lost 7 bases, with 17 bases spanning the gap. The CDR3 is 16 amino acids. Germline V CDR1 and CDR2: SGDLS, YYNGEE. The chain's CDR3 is CASSVGGEALWNTIYF. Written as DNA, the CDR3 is TGTGCCAGCAGCGTAGGAGGGGAGGCCCTGTGGAACACCATATATTTT.

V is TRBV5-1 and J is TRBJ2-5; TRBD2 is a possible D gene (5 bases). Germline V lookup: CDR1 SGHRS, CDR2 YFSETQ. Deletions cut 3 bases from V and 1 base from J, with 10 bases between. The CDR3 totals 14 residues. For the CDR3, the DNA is TGCGCCAGCAGCTCTCGACGGGGCCAAGAGACCCAGTACTTC. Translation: CASSSRRGQETQYF. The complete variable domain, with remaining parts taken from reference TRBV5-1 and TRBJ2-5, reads KAGVTQTPRYLIKTRGQQVTLSCSPISGHRSVSWYQQTPGQGLQFLFEYFSETQRNKGNFPGRFSGRQFSNSRSEMNVSTLELGDSALYLCASSSRRGQETQYFGPGTRLLVL.

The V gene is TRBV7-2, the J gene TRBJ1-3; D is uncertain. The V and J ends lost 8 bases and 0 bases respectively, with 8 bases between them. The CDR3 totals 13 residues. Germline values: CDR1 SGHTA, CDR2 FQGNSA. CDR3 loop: CASALGSGNTIYF. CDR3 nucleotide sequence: TGTGCCAGCGCACTGGGCTCTGGAAACACCATATATTTT.

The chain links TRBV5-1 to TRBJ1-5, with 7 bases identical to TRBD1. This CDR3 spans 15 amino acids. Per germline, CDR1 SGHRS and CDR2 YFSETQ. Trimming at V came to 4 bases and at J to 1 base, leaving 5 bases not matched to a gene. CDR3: CASSLTGESNQPQHF. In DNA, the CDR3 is TGCGCCAGCAGCCTTACAGGGGAAAGCAATCAGCCCCAGCATTTT.

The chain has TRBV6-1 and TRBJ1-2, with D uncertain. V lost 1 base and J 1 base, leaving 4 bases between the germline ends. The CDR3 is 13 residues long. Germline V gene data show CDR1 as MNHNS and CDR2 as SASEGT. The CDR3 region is CASSEGVNYGYTF. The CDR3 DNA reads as TGTGCCAGCAGTGAAGGGGTTAACTATGGCTACACCTTC.

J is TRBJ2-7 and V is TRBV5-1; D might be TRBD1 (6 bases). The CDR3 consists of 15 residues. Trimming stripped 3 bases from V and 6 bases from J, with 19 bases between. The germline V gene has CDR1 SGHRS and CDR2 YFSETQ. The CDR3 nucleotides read TGCGCCAGCAGCTCCCTGGACAGTCGGGGTTCCGAGCAGTACTTC. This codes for CASSSLDSRGSEQYF.

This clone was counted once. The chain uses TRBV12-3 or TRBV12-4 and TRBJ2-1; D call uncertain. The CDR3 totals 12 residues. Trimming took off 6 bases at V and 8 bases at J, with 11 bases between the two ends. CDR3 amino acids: CASRIGSYEQFF. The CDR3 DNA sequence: TGTGCCAGCAGGATCGGATCCTATGAGCAGTTCTTC.

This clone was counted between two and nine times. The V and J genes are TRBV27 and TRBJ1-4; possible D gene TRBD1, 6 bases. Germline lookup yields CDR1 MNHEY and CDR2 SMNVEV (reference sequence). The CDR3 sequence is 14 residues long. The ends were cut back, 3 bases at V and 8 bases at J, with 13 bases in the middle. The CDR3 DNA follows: TGTGCCAGCAGTTTGGCCACAGGGAACGAAAAACTGTTTTTT. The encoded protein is CASSLATGNEKLFF.

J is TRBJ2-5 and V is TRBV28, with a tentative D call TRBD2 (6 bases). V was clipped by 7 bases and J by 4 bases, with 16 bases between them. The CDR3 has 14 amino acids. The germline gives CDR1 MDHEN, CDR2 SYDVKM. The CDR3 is CASTNRRGGETQYF. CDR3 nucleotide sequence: TGTGCCAGCACCAACCGGCGGGGCGGAGAGACCCAGTACTTC.

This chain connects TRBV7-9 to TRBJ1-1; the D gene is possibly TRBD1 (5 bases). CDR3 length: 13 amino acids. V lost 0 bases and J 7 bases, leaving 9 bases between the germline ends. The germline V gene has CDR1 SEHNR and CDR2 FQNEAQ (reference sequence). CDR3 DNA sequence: TGTGCCAGCAGCTTAGCGGGAGGGGATGAAGCTTTCTTT. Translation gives CASSLAGGDEAFF.

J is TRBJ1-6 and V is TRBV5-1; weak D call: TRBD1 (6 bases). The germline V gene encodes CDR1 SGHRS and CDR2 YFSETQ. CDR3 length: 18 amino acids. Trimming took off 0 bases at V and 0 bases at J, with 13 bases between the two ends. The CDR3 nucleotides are TGCGCCAGCAGCTTGGAGGGGGGAACGAGCTCCTATAATTCACCCCTCCACTTT. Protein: CASSLEGGTSSYNSPLHF.

The CDR3 DNA is TGCAGTGCTAGTTTCAGGAACACCGGGGAGCTGTTTTTT. It codes for CSASFRNTGELFF. V and J are TRBV20-1 and TRBJ2-2; D call uncertain. Per germline, CDR1 DFQATT and CDR2 SNEGSKA (reference sequence). CDR3 size: 13 residues. V dropped 3 bases and J dropped 1 base, with 6 bases sitting between them.

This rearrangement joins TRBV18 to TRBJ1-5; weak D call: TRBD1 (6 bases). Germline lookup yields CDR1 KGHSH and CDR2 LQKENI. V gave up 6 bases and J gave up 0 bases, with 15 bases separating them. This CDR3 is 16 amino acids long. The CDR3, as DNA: TGTGCCAGCTCCCCCGAGGACAGCTATAGCAATCAGCCCCAGCATTTT. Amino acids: CASSPEDSYSNQPQHF.

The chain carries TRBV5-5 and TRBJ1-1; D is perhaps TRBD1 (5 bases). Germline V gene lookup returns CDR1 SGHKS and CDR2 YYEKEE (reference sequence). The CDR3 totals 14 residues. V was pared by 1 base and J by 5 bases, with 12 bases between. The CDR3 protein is CASSLWGAGTEAFF. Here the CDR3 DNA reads TGTGCCAGCAGCTTGTGGGGCGCGGGGACTGAAGCTTTCTTT. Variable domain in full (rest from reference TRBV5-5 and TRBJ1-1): DAGVTQSPTHLIKTRGQQVTLRCSPISGHKSVSWYQQVLGQGPQFIFQYYEKEERGRGNFPDRFSARQFPNYSSELNVNALLLGDSALYLCASSLWGAGTEAFFGQGTRLTVV.

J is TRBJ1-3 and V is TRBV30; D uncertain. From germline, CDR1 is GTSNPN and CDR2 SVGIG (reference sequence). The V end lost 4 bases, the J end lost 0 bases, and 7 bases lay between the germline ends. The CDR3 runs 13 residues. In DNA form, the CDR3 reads TGTGCCTGGACACCCTTCTCTGGAAACACCATATATTTT. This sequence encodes CAWTPFSGNTIYF.

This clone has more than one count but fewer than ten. The CDR3 loop reads CASFGPSLNQPQHF. CDR3 bases: TGTGCCAGCTTCGGGCCTTCCCTCAATCAGCCCCAGCATTTT. J is TRBJ1-5 and V is TRBV21-1. TRBV21-1 is a documented pseudogene. The CDR3 totals 14 residues.

CDR3 DNA: TGTGCCAGCTCACCACCGGAGAACCCGGGAAGGAGCAATCAGCCCCAGCATTTT. Translating it yields CASSPPENPGRSNQPQHF. The chain joins TRBV18 to TRBJ1-5; D is undetermined. The germline gives CDR1 KGHSH, CDR2 LQKENI. Trimming cost V 0 bases and J 1 base, with 16 bases left between them. The CDR3 is 18 residues long.

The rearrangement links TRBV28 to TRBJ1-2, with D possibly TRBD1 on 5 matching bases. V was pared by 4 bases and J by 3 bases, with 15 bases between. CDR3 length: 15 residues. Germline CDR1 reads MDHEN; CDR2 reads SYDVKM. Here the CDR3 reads CASSWSVWGHYGYTF. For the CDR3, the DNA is TGTGCCAGCAGTTGGTCCGTTTGGGGCCACTATGGCTACACCTTC.

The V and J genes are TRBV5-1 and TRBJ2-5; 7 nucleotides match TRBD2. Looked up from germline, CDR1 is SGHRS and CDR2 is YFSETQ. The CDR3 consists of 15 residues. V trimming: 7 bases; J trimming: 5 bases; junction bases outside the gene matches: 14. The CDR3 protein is CASSGEGRYGETQYF. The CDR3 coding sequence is TGCGCCAGCTCCGGGGAGGGACGGTATGGGGAGACCCAGTACTTC.

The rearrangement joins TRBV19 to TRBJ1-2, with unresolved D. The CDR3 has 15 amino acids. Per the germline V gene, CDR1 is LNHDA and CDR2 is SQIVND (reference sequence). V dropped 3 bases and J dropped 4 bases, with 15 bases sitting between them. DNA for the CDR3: TGTGCCAGTAGTATCCGGGAAATCTTCGGCTATGGCTACACCTTC. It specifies CASSIREIFGYGYTF.

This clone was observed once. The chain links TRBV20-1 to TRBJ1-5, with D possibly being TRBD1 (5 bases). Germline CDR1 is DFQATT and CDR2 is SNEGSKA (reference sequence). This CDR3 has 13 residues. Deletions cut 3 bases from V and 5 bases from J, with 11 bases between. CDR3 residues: CSASWGSDQPQHF. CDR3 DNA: TGCAGTGCTAGTTGGGGCAGCGATCAGCCCCAGCATTTT.

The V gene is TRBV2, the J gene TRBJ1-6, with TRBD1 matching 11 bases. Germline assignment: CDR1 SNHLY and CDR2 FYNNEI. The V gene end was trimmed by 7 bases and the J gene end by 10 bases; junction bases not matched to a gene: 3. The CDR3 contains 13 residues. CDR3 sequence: CASTGTGGSPLHF. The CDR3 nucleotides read TGTGCCAGCACCGGGACAGGGGGATCACCCCTCCACTTT.

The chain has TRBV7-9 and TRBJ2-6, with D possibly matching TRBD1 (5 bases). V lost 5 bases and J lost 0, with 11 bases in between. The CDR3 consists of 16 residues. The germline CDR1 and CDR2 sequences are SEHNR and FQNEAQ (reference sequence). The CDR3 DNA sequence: TGTGCCAGCAGCCCCGGACACCTCTCTGGGGCCAACGTCCTGACTTTC. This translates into CASSPGHLSGANVLTF.

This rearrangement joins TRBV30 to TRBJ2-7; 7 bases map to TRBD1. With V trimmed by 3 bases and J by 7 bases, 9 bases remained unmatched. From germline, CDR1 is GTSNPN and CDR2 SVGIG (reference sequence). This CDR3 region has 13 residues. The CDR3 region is CAWSLRTGGEQYF. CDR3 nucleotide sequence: TGTGCCTGGAGCCTAAGGACAGGAGGAGAGCAGTACTTC.

CDR3 protein: CASRLGTGQMNTEAFF. The CDR3 DNA follows: TGTGCCAGCAGGCTCGGGACAGGGCAAATGAACACTGAAGCTTTCTTT. The chain joins TRBV27 to TRBJ1-1; 9 bases align to TRBD1. With 6 bases clipped from V and 0 bases from J, the junction kept 8 bases outside the gene matches. CDR3 size: 16 residues. The germline CDR1 and CDR2 sequences are MNHEY and SMNVEV (reference sequence).

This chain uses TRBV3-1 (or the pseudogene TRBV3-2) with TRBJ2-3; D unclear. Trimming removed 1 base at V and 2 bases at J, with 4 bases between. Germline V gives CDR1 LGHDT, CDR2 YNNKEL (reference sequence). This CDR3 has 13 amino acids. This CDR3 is CASSQGYTDTQYF. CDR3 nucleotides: TGTGCCAGCAGCCAAGGGTACACAGATACGCAGTATTTT.

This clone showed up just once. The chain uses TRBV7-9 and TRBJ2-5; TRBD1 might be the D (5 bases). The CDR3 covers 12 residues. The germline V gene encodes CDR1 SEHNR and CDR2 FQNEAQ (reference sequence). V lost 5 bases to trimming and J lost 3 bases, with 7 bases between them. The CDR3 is CASSLREETQYF. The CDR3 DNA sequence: TGTGCCAGCAGCCTCAGGGAAGAGACCCAGTACTTC.

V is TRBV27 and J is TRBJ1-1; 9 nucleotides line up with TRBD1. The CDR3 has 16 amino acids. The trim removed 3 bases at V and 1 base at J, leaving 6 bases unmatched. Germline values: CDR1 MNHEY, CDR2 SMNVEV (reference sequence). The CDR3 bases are TGTGCCAGCAGTTTCGCCGGGACAGGGACGAACACTGAAGCTTTCTTT. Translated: CASSFAGTGTNTEAFF.

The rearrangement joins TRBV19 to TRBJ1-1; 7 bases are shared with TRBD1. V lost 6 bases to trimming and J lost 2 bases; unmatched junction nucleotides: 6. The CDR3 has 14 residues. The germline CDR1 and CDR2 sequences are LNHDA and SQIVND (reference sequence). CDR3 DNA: TGTGCCAGTAGGGCGGACAGGCAAAACACTGAAGCTTTCTTT. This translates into CASRADRQNTEAFF.

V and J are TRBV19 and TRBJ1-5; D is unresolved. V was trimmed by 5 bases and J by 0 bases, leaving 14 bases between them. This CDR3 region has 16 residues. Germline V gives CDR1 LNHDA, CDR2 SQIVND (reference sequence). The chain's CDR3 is CASSLNREYSNQPQHF. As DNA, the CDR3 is TGTGCCAGTAGTCTCAACCGCGAGTATAGCAATCAGCCCCAGCATTTT. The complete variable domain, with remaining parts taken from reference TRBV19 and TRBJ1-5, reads DGGITQSPKYLFRKEGQNVTLSCEQNLNHDAMYWYRQDPGQGLRLIYYSQIVNDFQKGDIAEGYSVSREKKESFPLTVTSAQKNPTAFYLCASSLNREYSNQPQHFGDGTRLSIL.

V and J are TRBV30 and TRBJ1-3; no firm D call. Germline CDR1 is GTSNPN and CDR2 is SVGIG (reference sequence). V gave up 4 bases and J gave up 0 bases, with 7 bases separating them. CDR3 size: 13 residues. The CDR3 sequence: CAWTLNSGNTIYF. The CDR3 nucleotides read TGTGCCTGGACCCTGAACTCTGGAAACACCATATATTTT.